Listed below are T cell receptor beta chains from one sample, sequenced in a study of shared clonotypes between healthy human individuals. Clones were sequenced by immunoSEQ multiplex PCR, and TCRdb holds only the in-frame ones, with some missing. The sample contains some 2,000,000 clones, approximately 96% of which appear only once. Sequencing was performed on naive CD4+ T cells sorted from blood. These receptors were obtained from a man aged 18 to 30 in good health. Both conserved end residues are part of each CDR3. Each record gives: J gene, V gene, clone size, D gene, CDR3 protein, CDR3 DNA. The D gene is left open where the match is weak. The listing skips clone size in some rows; elsewhere it reads once, few, many or a size class.

>TRBJ1-5|TRBV6-1|once|NA
CASSEGLRNQPQHF
TGTGCCAGCAGTGAAGGGCTCCGCAATCAGCCCCAGCATTTT
>TRBJ1-1|TRBV19|NA|NA
CASSIGQVKGEAFF
TGTGCCAGTAGTATAGGCCAGGTTAAGGGTGAAGCTTTCTTT
>TRBJ2-1|TRBV7-2|NA|TRBD1
CASSLDRGTYNEQFF
TGTGCCAGCAGCCTAGACAGGGGGACGTACAATGAGCAGTTCTTC
>TRBJ2-2|TRBV7-7|once|TRBD2
CASSSNSGGSSGIANTGELFF
TGTGCTAGCAGCTCTAATAGCGGGGGGTCCAGCGGGATCGCGAACACCGGGGAGCTGTTTTTT
>TRBJ1-2|TRBV2|NA|NA
CASSAGPIYGYTF
TGTGCCAGCAGTGCGGGACCTATCTATGGCTACACCTTC
>TRBJ2-5|TRBV7-2|once|TRBD1
CASSRTGTGAQETQYF
TGTGCCAGCAGCCGAACCGGGACAGGGGCCCAAGAGACCCAGTACTTC
>TRBJ1-5|TRBV7-7|NA|NA
CASSLPTFKGSVSNQPQHF
TGTGCTAGCAGCTTGCCGACTTTCAAGGGGTCTGTTAGCAATCAGCCCCAGCATTTT
>TRBJ2-2|TRBV7-2|once|NA
CASSRQTGTNTGELFF
TGTGCCAGCAGCCGCCAGACCGGGACGAACACCGGGGAGCTGTTTTTT
>TRBJ1-1|TRBV19|NA|NA
CATLPVGGPHTEAFF
TGTGCCACTCTTCCGGTGGGGGGACCCCACACTGAAGCTTTCTTT
>TRBJ2-7|TRBV28|NA|NA
CASSQAGTGVRYEQYF
TGTGCCAGCAGTCAAGCCGGGACTGGGGTAAGGTACGAGCAGTACTTC
>TRBJ2-2|TRBV7-2|NA|NA
CASSLVAGFGELFF
TGTGCCAGCAGCTTAGTGGCCGGATTCGGGGAGCTGTTTTTT
>TRBJ2-1|TRBV4-1|NA|NA
CASGRNNEQFF
TGCGCCAGCGGGAGAAACAATGAGCAGTTCTTC
>TRBJ2-7|TRBV5-5|NA|NA
CASSIALAEFYEQYF
TGTGCCAGCAGCATAGCCTTAGCGGAATTCTACGAGCAGTACTTC
>TRBJ1-4|TRBV30|NA|TRBD1
CAWSTTGGGGEKLFF
TGTGCCTGGAGTACTACAGGGGGAGGGGGAGAAAAACTGTTTTTT
>TRBJ2-2|TRBV30|NA|NA
CAWNRDNTGELFF
TGTGCCTGGAACAGGGATAACACCGGGGAGCTGTTTTTT
>TRBJ2-7|TRBV27|NA|NA
CASSLVRSSYEQYF
TGTGCCAGCAGTTTGGTAAGAAGCTCCTACGAGCAGTACTTC
>TRBJ1-2|TRBV2|NA|NA
CASSAGNIPGDYTF
TGTGCCAGCAGTGCGGGGAACATTCCAGGGGACTACACCTTC
>TRBJ2-3|TRBV9|NA|NA
CASSGGVTQYF
TGTGCCAGCAGCGGCGGGGTTACGCAGTATTTT
>TRBJ2-5|TRBV5-6|NA|TRBD1
CASSSLGQGGPGETQYF
TGTGCCAGCAGCTCGTTGGGACAGGGAGGGCCGGGGGAGACCCAGTACTTC
>TRBJ2-1|TRBV27|once|NA
CASSRWGEPGVNEQFF
TGTGCCAGCAGTCGATGGGGGGAGCCGGGGGTCAATGAGCAGTTCTTC
>TRBJ2-4|TRBV28|NA|TRBD2
CASSLAGGPTNIQYF
TGTGCCAGCAGTCTAGCGGGGGGGCCCACAAACATTCAGTACTTC
>TRBJ1-2|TRBV5-1|once|NA
CASSLAGDLSDGYTF
TGCGCCAGCAGCTTGGCCGGGGACCTGTCGGATGGCTACACCTTC
>TRBJ2-6|TRBV7-9|NA|NA
CASSLVGTLSGANVLTF
TGTGCCAGCAGCTTAGTCGGGACTCTTTCTGGGGCCAACGTCCTGACTTTC
>TRBJ1-4|TRBV19|NA|TRBD1
CASRPTGVHEKLFF
TGTGCCAGTCGTCCGACAGGGGTTCATGAAAAACTGTTTTTT
>TRBJ1-5|TRBV18|NA|TRBD1
CASSPLQGANQPQHF
TGTGCCAGCTCACCCCTACAGGGGGCAAATCAGCCCCAGCATTTT
>TRBJ2-3|TRBV5-4|NA|NA
CASSLLAGGGNADTQYF
TGTGCCAGCAGCTTGCTTGCCGGAGGGGGAAATGCAGATACGCAGTATTTT